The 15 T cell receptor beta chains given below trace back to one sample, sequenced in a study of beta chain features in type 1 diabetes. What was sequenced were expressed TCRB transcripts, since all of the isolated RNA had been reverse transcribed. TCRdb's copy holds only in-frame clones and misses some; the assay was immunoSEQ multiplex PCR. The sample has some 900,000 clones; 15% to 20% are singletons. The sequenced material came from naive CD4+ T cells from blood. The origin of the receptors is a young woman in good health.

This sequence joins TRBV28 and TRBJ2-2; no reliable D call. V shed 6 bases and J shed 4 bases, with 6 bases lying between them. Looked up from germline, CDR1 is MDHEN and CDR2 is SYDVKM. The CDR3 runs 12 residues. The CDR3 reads CASRGATGELFF. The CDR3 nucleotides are TGTGCCAGCAGAGGAGCCACCGGGGAGCTGTTTTTT.

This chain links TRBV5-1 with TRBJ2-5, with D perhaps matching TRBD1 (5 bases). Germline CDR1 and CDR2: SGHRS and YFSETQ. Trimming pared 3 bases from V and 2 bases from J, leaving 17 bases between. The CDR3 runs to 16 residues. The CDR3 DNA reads TGCGCCAGCAGCTCCCAGGGTAATAGAGCGCAAGAGACCCAGTACTTC. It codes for CASSSQGNRAQETQYF. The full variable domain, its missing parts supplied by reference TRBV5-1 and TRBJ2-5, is KAGVTQTPRYLIKTRGQQVTLSCSPISGHRSVSWYQQTPGQGLQFLFEYFSETQRNKGNFPGRFSGRQFSNSRSEMNVSTLELGDSALYLCASSSQGNRAQETQYFGPGTRLLVL.

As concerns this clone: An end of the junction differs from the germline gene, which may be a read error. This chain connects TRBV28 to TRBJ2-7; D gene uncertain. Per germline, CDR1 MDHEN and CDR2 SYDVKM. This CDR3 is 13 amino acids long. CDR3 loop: CTSSPAATYEQYF. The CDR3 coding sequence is TGTACCAGCAGTCCAGCTGCTACCTACGAGCAGTACTTC.

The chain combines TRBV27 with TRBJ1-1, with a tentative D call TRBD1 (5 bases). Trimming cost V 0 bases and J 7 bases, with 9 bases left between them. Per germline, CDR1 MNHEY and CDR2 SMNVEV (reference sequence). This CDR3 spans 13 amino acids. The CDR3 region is CASSLSHTGEAFF. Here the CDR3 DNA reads TGTGCCAGCAGTTTATCCCATACAGGTGAAGCTTTCTTT.

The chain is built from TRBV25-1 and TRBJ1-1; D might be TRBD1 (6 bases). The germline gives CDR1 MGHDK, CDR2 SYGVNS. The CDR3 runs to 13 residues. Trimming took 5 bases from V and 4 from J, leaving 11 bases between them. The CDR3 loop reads CASSRGAATEAFF. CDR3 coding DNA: TGTGCCAGCAGTCGGGGGGCGGCCACTGAAGCTTTCTTT.

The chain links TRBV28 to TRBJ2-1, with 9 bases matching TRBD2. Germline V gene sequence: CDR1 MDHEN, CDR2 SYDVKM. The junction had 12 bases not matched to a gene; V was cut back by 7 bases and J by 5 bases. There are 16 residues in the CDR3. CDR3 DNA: TGTGCCAGCAACGCGGCACTAGCGGGTAGCGACAATGAGCAGTTCTTC. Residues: CASNAALAGSDNEQFF. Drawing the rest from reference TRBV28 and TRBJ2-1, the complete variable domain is DVKVTQSSRYLVKRTGEKVFLECVQDMDHENMFWYRQDPGLGLRLIYFSYDVKMKEKGDIPEGYSVSREKKERFSLILESASTNQTSMYLCASNAALAGSDNEQFFGPGTRLTVL.

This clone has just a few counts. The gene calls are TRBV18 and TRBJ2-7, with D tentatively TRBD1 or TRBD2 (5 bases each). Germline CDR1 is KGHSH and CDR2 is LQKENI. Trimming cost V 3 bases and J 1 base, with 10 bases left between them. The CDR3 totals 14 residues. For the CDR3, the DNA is TGTGCCAGCTCACCTTCAGAGGGGTCCTACGAGCAGTACTTC. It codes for CASSPSEGSYEQYF.

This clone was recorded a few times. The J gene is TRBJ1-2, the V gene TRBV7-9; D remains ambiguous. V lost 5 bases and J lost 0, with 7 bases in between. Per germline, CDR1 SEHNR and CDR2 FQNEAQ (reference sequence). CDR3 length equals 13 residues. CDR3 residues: CASSPRPNYGYTF. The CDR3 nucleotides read TGTGCCAGCAGCCCGAGACCTAACTATGGCTACACCTTC.

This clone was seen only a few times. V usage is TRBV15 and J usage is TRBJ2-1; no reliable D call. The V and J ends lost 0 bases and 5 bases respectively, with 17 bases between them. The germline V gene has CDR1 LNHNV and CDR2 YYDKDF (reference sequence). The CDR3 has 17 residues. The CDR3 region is CATSRDLMSGSNNEQFF. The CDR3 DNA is TGTGCCACCAGCAGAGATCTCATGTCTGGAAGTAACAATGAGCAGTTCTTC.

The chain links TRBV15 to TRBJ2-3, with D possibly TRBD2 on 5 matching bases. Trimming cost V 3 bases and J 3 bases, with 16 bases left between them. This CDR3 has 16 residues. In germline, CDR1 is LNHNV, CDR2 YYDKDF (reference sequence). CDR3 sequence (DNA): TGTGCCACCAGCAGGGGGAAGGTTCGGGGTACAGATACGCAGTATTTT. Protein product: CATSRGKVRGTDTQYF.

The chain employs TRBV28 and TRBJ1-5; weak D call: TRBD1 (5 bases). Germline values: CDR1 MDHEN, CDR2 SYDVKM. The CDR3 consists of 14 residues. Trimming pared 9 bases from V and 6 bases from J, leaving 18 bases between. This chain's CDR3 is CARLKGREGQPQHF. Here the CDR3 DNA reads TGTGCCAGATTAAAGGGGAGGGAAGGTCAGCCCCAGCATTTT.

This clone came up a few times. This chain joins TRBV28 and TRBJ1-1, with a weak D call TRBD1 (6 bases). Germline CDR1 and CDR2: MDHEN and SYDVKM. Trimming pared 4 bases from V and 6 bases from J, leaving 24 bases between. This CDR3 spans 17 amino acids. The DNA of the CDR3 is TGTGCCAGCAGTTACGCTCCGGACAGTTTTGTTGGCGCTGAAGCTTTCTTT. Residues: CASSYAPDSFVGAEAFF.

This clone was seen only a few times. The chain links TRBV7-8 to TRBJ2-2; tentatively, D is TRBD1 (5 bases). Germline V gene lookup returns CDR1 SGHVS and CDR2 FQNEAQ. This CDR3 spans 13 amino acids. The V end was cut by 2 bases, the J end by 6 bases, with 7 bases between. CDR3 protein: CASSLSGSGELFF. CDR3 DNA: TGTGCCAGCAGCTTATCAGGGTCCGGGGAGCTGTTTTTT.

The CDR3 bases are TGTGCCAGCATTGGTGGACCGACTGATTCCTACGAGCAGTACTTC. Its translation: CASIGGPTDSYEQYF. V is TRBV6-6 and J is TRBJ2-7; no clear D. CDR1 and CDR2 (germline): MNHNY, SVGAGI (reference sequence). The CDR3 loop spans 15 amino acids. The germline V and J ends were trimmed by 7 bases and 1 base, with 17 bases remaining between them.

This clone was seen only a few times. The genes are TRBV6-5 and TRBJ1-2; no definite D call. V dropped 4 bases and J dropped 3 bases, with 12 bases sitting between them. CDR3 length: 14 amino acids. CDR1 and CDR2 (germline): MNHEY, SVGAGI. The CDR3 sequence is CASSLYGRDYGYTF. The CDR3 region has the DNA TGTGCCAGCAGTTTATACGGCCGGGACTATGGCTACACCTTC.